In its sample, the clone carrying this T cell receptor beta chain was seen many times. The junction departs from the called germline gene at one end, perhaps through a read error. The sample originates from a study of low-dose radiotherapy and immunotherapy resistance in tumors. Turning to the study itself: Cyclophosphamide was given intravenously at 200 mg/m2 every two weeks, and each dose came one day before radiation and immunotherapy. On cycle 1 day 1, patients started four cycles of oral aspirin 300 mg daily. Covering alpha and beta chains, TRAV- and TRBV-specific primers were used for the first-strand cDNA.

CDR1 is SGHRS and CDR2 is YFSETQ in the germline V gene. The CDR3 covers 15 residues. The authors amplified TCRs for about 18 PCR cycles with a constant-region primer and a V-primer adapter. TCRdb reprocessed the reads via MiXCR and lists one record per CDR3 protein. This repertoire shows fewer than 60,000 distinct CDR3 sequences, 12% found once; its top ten account for roughly 6.4%. Specified time point: before trial treatment. Treatment combined nivolumab, ipilimumab, aspirin, low-dose cyclophosphamide and low-dose radiotherapy in a dose-escalation trial. This TCR was sampled from a female donor with ovarian cancer. Sequences were derived from PBMCs, sampled before treatment. This sequence joins TRBV5-1 and TRBJ2-1; D is perhaps TRBD2 (6 bases). The CDR3 spells CASSLAVSSYNEQFF. CDR3 DNA: TGTGCCAGCAGCTTAGCGGTGAGCTCCTACAATGAGCAGTTCTTC.